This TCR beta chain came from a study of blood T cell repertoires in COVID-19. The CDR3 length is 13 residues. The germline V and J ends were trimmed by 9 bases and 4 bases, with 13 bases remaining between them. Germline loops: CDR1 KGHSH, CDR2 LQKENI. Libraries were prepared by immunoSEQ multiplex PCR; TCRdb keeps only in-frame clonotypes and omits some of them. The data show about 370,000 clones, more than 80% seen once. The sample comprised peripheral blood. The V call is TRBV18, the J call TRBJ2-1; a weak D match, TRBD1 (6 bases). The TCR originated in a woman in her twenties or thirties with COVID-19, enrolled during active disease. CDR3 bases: TGTGCCAGTGCGGACAGAATGTACAATGAGCAGTTCTTC. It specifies CASADRMYNEQFF.